Below, 30 T cell receptor beta chains from the same sample are listed, as sequenced in a study of T cells after yellow fever vaccination. One entry per CDR3 protein, called by TCRdb with MiXCR from the 5' RACE reads. The sample has some 120,000 distinct CDR3 sequences, 8.4% seen once. Sample: CD8+ T cells sorted from PBMCs, taken 45 days after the yellow fever booster vaccination. The origin of the receptors is a man younger than 40 who received the YFV17D yellow fever vaccine.

This rearrangement joins TRBV10-3 to TRBJ2-7; the match to TRBD1 covers 7 bases. V trimming: 6 bases; J trimming: 2 bases; junction bases outside the gene matches: 4. The CDR3 sequence is 13 residues long. The V gene's germline CDR1 is ENHRY and CDR2 SYGVKD. The DNA for the CDR3 is TGTGCCATCAGCCGGGACAGTGCCTACGAGCAGTACTTC. Translating it yields CAISRDSAYEQYF.

In its sample, this clonotype was seen many times. The chain recombines TRBV29-1 with TRBJ2-3; 10 positions agree with TRBD1. Germline loops: CDR1 SQVTM, CDR2 ANQGSEA. Germline trimming cut 6 bases from V and 5 bases from J; bases unmatched to any gene: 11. The CDR3 totals 15 residues. The CDR3 region has the DNA TGCAGCGTCCCGGATGAGGGACAGGGGATAGATACGCAGTATTTT. It translates to CSVPDEGQGIDTQYF.

This clonotype was detected many times. V is TRBV2 and J is TRBJ2-1; D unclear. V lost 0 bases to trimming and J lost 9 bases, with 3 bases between them. CDR1 and CDR2 (germline): SNHLY, FYNNEI. The CDR3 totals 11 residues. The CDR3 sequence is CASSEAPEQFF. The CDR3 bases are TGTGCCAGCAGTGAAGCCCCTGAGCAGTTCTTC.

The chain combines TRBV5-1 with TRBJ2-7; maybe TRBD2 (5 bases). Germline V gene lookup returns CDR1 SGHRS and CDR2 YFSETQ. The CDR3 totals 12 residues. Trimming pared 4 bases from V and 6 bases from J, leaving 11 bases between. In DNA, the CDR3 is TGCGCCAGCAGCCCCCCAGCGGCCGAGCAGTACTTC. This gives the protein CASSPPAAEQYF.

This clonotype was seen more than once but under ten times. The V and J genes are TRBV7-8 and TRBJ2-5; tentatively, D is TRBD1 (6 bases). V shed 11 bases and J shed 4 bases, with 17 bases lying between them. The CDR3 contains 13 residues. Germline loops: CDR1 SGHVS, CDR2 FQNEAQ. CDR3: CASVRAGAETQYF. The CDR3 DNA is TGTGCCTCGGTGCGGGCAGGGGCAGAGACCCAGTACTTC.

This clonotype was found many times. The V gene is TRBV7-9, the J gene TRBJ2-1; D not resolved. CDR3 size: 12 residues. Deletions cut 4 bases from V and 4 bases from J, with 5 bases between. CDR1 is SEHNR, CDR2 FQNEAQ, per germline (reference sequence). CDR3 sequence reads: CASSSGYNEQFF. CDR3 DNA: TGTGCCAGCAGCTCCGGTTACAATGAGCAGTTCTTC.

This clonotype was detected ten times or more. The chain recombines TRBV12-3 or TRBV12-4 with TRBJ2-1; TRBD2 matches at 14 bases. Trimming at V came to 3 bases and at J to 1 base, leaving 11 bases not matched to a gene. CDR3 length: 20 residues. CDR3 bases: TGTGCCAGCAGTTTCCTCGTCCTGACTAGCGGGAGGGTGTCCTACAATGAGCAGTTCTTC. Protein: CASSFLVLTSGRVSYNEQFF.

This chain uses TRBV19 with TRBJ2-7; maybe TRBD1 (6 bases). The V gene lost 4 bases and the J gene lost 3 bases, with 10 bases spanning the gap. Germline-derived CDR1 and CDR2 are LNHDA and SQIVND (reference sequence). This CDR3 comprises 13 residues. CDR3 loop: CASSTPGVYEQYF. CDR3 bases: TGTGCCAGTAGTACGCCAGGGGTCTACGAGCAGTACTTC.

This clonotype was seen many times. The rearrangement joins TRBV5-1 to TRBJ2-4; no clear D. Germline loops: CDR1 SGHRS, CDR2 YFSETQ. Trimming cost V 4 bases and J 15 bases, with 17 bases left between them. The CDR3 runs to 12 residues. The CDR3 protein is CASSADGVLPYF. The CDR3 DNA sequence: TGCGCCAGCAGCGCCGACGGAGTTCTACCGTACTTC.

This clonotype has a handful of counts. The rearrangement joins TRBV30 to TRBJ2-6, with 8 bases lining up with TRBD1. The length of the CDR3 is 16 residues. The germline gives CDR1 GTSNPN, CDR2 SVGIG (reference sequence). V dropped 1 base and J dropped 1; count of bases not matched to a gene: 3. For the CDR3, the DNA is TGTGCCTGGAGTGCAGGGGGCGTTTCTGGGGCCAACGTCCTGACTTTC. Residues: CAWSAGGVSGANVLTF.

This clonotype was counted many times. This chain joins TRBV6-6 and TRBJ2-7; 9 nucleotides line up with TRBD1. Germline trimming cut 8 bases from V and 1 base from J; bases unmatched to any gene: 3. Germline loops: CDR1 MNHNY, CDR2 SVGAGI (reference sequence). This CDR3 has 13 amino acids. CDR3 sequence reads: CASGTGQSYEQYF. In DNA form, the CDR3 reads TGTGCCAGCGGGACAGGGCAATCCTACGAGCAGTACTTC.

This clonotype was picked up many times. The chain is built from TRBV29-1 and TRBJ1-2; D may be TRBD1 (6 bases). The CDR3 is made up of 13 amino acids. Germline CDR1 reads SQVTM; CDR2 reads ANQGSEA. Trimming pared 7 bases from V and 4 bases from J, leaving 16 bases between. CDR3 nucleotides: TGCAGCGCCCGAAGCGGGGGCCCCTATGGCTACACCTTC. Translating gives CSARSGGPYGYTF.

Comment on this clonotype: This sequence may be a read error, since a much larger clone differs from it by one base. V gene TRBV29-1 combines with J gene TRBJ2-1; no definite D call. The CDR3 loop spans 11 amino acids. In germline, CDR1 is SQVTM, CDR2 ANQGSEA. This chain's CDR3 is CRVSVLDEQFF. CDR3 nucleotide sequence: TGCCGCGTTTCGGTGTTGGATGAGCAGTTCTTC.

This clonotype was seen ten or more times. The J gene is TRBJ2-7, the V gene TRBV15; 7 nucleotides agree with TRBD2. CDR1 and CDR2 from the germline V gene are LNHNV and YYDKDF (reference sequence). The CDR3 has 16 amino acids. V shed 1 base and J 0 bases; nucleotides not matched to a gene: 6. The CDR3 bases are TGTGCCACCAGCAGAGTTCCGGGAGGATACTCCTACGAGCAGTACTTC. It translates to CATSRVPGGYSYEQYF.

The sample holds many counts of this clonotype. V is TRBV12-3 or TRBV12-4 and J is TRBJ2-2; TRBD1 matches at 8 bases. V gave up 3 bases and J gave up 9 bases; unmatched junction bases: 3. This CDR3 is 13 amino acids long. CDR3 in amino acids: CASSLGDRWELFF. CDR3 nucleotides: TGTGCCAGCAGTTTGGGGGACAGGTGGGAGCTGTTTTTT.

This clonotype rates as medium-sized (0.01 to 0.1%). V usage is TRBV7-2 and J usage is TRBJ2-7; D ambiguous. V was trimmed by 3 bases and J by 7 bases, leaving 13 bases between them. CDR1 is SGHTA, CDR2 FQGNSA, per germline. This CDR3 contains 13 residues. The CDR3 DNA is TGTGCCAGCAGCTTTGGGTCGTGGGTTGAGCAGTACTTC. This codes for CASSFGSWVEQYF.

This clonotype has only a few counts. For the CDR3, the DNA is TGTGCCAGCGGCACTCTGGAGGCGCCGCCCTACGAGCAGTACTTC. Amino acids: CASGTLEAPPYEQYF. The chain couples TRBV7-9 to TRBJ2-7, with D maybe TRBD2 (5 bases). The CDR3 length is 15 residues. Germline V gene sequence: CDR1 SEHNR, CDR2 FQNEAQ (reference sequence). Trimming took 8 bases from V and 2 from J, leaving 19 bases between them.

This clonotype was recorded many times. The chain uses TRBV27 and TRBJ2-5; TRBD1 might be the D (6 bases). Looked up from germline, CDR1 is MNHEY and CDR2 is SMNVEV (reference sequence). V was pared by 4 bases and J by 3 bases, with 18 bases between. This CDR3 has 16 residues. The CDR3 here is CASSSNREIREETQYF. The CDR3 coding sequence is TGTGCCAGCAGTTCAAACAGGGAAATAAGGGAAGAGACCCAGTACTTC.

In this sample, this clonotype turned up many times. The gene calls are TRBV20-1 and TRBJ2-7, with no clear D. Germline V gene data show CDR1 as DFQATT and CDR2 as SNEGSKA (reference sequence). The germline V and J ends were trimmed by 0 bases and 3 bases, with 6 bases remaining between them. This CDR3 comprises 12 residues. The CDR3, as DNA: TGCAGTGCTAGAGAGTCCATCTACGAGCAGTACTTC. This gives the protein CSARESIYEQYF.

This clonotype has a count of ten or more. The chain has TRBV7-3 and TRBJ2-3; 11 bases align to TRBD2. V was pared by 3 bases and J by 5 bases, with 7 bases of the junction left unmatched. Germline V gene data show CDR1 as SGHTA and CDR2 as FQGTGA. The CDR3 has 16 amino acids. In DNA form, the CDR3 reads TGTGCCAGCAGCTTCCTAGCGGGAGGATCGGTAGATACGCAGTATTTT. As protein: CASSFLAGGSVDTQYF.

The table lists this clonotype with a few counts. The rearrangement links TRBV18 to TRBJ2-1; D is uncertain. The ends were cut back, 6 bases at V and 10 bases at J, with 19 bases in the middle. The CDR3 has 14 amino acids. Germline CDR1 is KGHSH and CDR2 is LQKENI. The chain's CDR3 is CASSPAVYFGEQFF. The CDR3 bases are TGTGCCAGCTCCCCTGCTGTGTACTTCGGCGAGCAGTTCTTC.

This clonotype was seen at least ten times. The DNA of the CDR3 is TGTGCCAGCAGTCCCTCCTCCGGGACAGGGAGGGAAAAACTGTTTTTT. Translation: CASSPSSGTGREKLFF. This chain links TRBV28 with TRBJ1-4, with 9 nucleotides matching TRBD1. Trimming cost V 5 bases and J 8 bases; bases outside gene matches: 12. The CDR3 covers 16 residues. Germline CDR1 reads MDHEN; CDR2 reads SYDVKM.

The chain combines TRBV9 with TRBJ2-5; weak D call: TRBD2 (6 bases). Per the germline V gene, CDR1 is SGDLS and CDR2 is YYNGEE. CDR3 size: 14 residues. V was pared by 2 bases and J by 3 bases, with 11 bases between. The DNA of the CDR3 is TGTGCCAGCAGCGTTGGGGGGAACGAAGAGACCCAGTACTTC. It codes for CASSVGGNEETQYF.

The chain couples TRBV6-5 to TRBJ2-5; D is perhaps TRBD1 (5 bases). The germline gives CDR1 MNHEY, CDR2 SVGAGI. The CDR3 loop spans 12 amino acids. Trimming left V 6 bases short and J 10 bases short, with 15 bases between. CDR3 region: CASRTGQEVQYF. The CDR3 coding sequence is TGTGCCAGCAGAACAGGTCAAGAGGTCCAGTACTTC.

The sample holds a few counts of this clonotype. The V and J genes are TRBV6-5 and TRBJ2-1, with D uncertain. Germline CDR1 MNHEY, CDR2 SVGAGI. The CDR3 length is 12 residues. V was clipped by 5 bases and J by 10 bases, with 12 bases between them. CDR3 nucleotides: TGTGCCAGCAGTCCCTTTGGAAACGAGCAGTTCTTC. This codes for CASSPFGNEQFF.

This clonotype is medium-sized within its sample. CDR3 amino acids: CAISGLTGNTEAFF. CDR3 sequence (DNA): TGTGCCATCAGTGGACTAACAGGGAACACTGAAGCTTTCTTT. This chain links TRBV10-3 with TRBJ1-1; a weak D match, TRBD1 (5 bases). V was clipped by 4 bases and J by 1 base, with 10 bases between them. There are 14 residues in the CDR3. CDR1 ENHRY and CDR2 SYGVKD come from the germline V gene.

This clonotype was seen at least ten times. This chain joins TRBV5-1 and TRBJ2-5, with TRBD1 matching 7 bases. The CDR3 is 14 residues long. In germline, CDR1 is SGHRS, CDR2 YFSETQ. V dropped 0 bases and J dropped 7; count of bases not matched to a gene: 6. CDR3 loop: CASSLGDSDWTQYF. CDR3 in DNA: TGCGCCAGCAGCTTGGGGGACAGTGATTGGACCCAGTACTTC.

This clonotype was counted many times. The genes are TRBV6-5 and TRBJ2-3; perhaps TRBD2 as D (5 bases). CDR1 is MNHEY and CDR2 is SVGAGI in the germline V gene. The germline V and J ends were trimmed by 0 bases and 0 bases, with 7 bases remaining between them. This CDR3 comprises 15 residues. The CDR3 DNA is TGTGCCAGCAGTTACTCTCGGGGAAGCACAGATACGCAGTATTTT. Its protein product is CASSYSRGSTDTQYF.

This clonotype turned up a few times. The CDR3 loop reads CASSLTSGGGNIQYF. CDR3 bases: TGTGCCAGCAGCTTAACTAGCGGGGGAGGGAACATTCAGTACTTC. This sequence joins TRBV7-8 and TRBJ2-4; 11 nucleotides match TRBD2. Trimming cost V 2 bases and J 7 bases; bases outside gene matches: 4. CDR1 SGHVS and CDR2 FQNEAQ come from the germline V gene. The CDR3 runs to 15 residues.

In its sample, this clonotype was seen many times. The V call is TRBV3-1, the J call TRBJ1-2; 10 nucleotides line up with TRBD1. The J segment lost 5 bases and the V segment lost 4 bases, leaving 7 bases of the junction unmatched. The CDR3 is 15 residues long. Germline assignment: CDR1 LGHDT and CDR2 YNNKEL (reference sequence). The CDR3 protein is CASSLQTGQGYGYTF. The CDR3 DNA sequence: TGTGCCAGCAGCCTACAAACGGGACAGGGGTATGGCTACACCTTC.